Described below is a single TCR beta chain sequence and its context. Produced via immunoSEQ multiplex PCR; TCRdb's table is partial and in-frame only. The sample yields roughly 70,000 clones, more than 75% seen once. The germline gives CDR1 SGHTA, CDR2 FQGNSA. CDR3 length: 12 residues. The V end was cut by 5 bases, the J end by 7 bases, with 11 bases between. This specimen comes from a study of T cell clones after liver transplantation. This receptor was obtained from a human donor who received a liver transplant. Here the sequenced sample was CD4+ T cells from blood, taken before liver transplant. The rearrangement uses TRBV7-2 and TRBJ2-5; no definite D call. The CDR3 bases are TGTGCCAGCAGCGAGCAAGGTGGGACCCAGTACTTC. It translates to CASSEQGGTQYF.